The sequence of this TCR beta chain was determined in a study of blood T cell repertoires in COVID-19. Study as a whole: Some COVID-19 samples were acute and others convalescent; all came from the United States, Italy and Spain. The analysed material was cDNA or gDNA that came from T cells, B-cell-depleted T cells, or PBMCs.

Deletions cut 2 bases from V and 5 bases from J, with 13 bases between. The germline gives CDR1 MNHEY, CDR2 SMNVEV (reference sequence). The CDR3 is made up of 15 amino acids. In the study's own analysis: Estimation of nucleated cell counts was performed using reference gene primer amplification. Only in-frame clones appear in the TCRdb table, and some are missing; sequencing was by immunoSEQ multiplex PCR. The V and J calls and clone size were taken over from that table, and D and trimming were inferred from the DNA. The sample shows approximately 97,000 clones, 85% of them seen only once. The sample comprised peripheral blood. This chain uses TRBV27 with TRBJ2-1; D perhaps matches TRBD2 (6 bases). This receptor was obtained from a man aged 80 or over with acute or convalescent COVID-19. CDR3 nucleotide sequence: TGTGCCAGCAGTTTAGGCGGGATCCGAGACAATGAGCAGTTCTTC. Encoded protein: CASSLGGIRDNEQFF.